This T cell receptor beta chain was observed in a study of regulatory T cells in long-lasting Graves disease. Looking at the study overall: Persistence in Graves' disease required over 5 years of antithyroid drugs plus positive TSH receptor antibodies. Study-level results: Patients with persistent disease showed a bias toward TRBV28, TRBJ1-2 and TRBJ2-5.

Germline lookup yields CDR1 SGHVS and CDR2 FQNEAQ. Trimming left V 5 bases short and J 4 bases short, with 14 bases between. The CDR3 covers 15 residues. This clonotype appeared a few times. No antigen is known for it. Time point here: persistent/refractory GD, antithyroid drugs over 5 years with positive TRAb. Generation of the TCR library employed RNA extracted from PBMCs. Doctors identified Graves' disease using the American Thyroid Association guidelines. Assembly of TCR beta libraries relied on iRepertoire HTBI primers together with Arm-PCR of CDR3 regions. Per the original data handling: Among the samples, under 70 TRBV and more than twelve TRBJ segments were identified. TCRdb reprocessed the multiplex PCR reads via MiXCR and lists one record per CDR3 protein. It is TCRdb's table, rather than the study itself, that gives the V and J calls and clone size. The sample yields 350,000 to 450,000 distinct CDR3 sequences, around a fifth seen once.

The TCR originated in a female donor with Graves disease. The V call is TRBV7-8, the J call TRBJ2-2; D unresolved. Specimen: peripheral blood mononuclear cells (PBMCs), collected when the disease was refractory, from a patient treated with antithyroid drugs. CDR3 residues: CASSRDEVVTGELFF. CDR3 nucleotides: TGTGCCAGCAGCCGCGATGAGGTTGTCACCGGGGAGCTGTTTTTT.